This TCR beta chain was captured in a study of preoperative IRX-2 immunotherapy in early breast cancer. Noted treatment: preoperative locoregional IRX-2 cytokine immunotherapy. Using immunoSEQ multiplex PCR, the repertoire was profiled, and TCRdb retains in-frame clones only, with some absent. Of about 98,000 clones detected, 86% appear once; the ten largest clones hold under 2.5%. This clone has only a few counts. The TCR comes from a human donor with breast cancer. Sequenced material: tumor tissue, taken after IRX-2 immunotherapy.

CDR3 DNA: TGTGCCAGTAGTATAAACAGTGGCCTTTATCAGCCCCAGCATTTT. This gives the protein CASSINSGLYQPQHF. The chain is built from TRBV19 and TRBJ1-5; D unclear. This CDR3 spans 15 amino acids. Germline CDR1 reads LNHDA; CDR2 reads SQIVND (reference sequence). Trimming took 2 bases from V and 5 from J, leaving 13 bases between them.